The sequence of this TCR beta chain was determined in a study of shared clonotypes between healthy human individuals (dated by TCRdb to 2020 to 2022). Study-wide context: A couple of women and three men aged 18 to 49 years were included in the cohort. For each donor, CD4 naive and CD4 memory were each given three plates, CD8 naive was given two plates, and CD8 memory was given one plate. To estimate repertoire size and how much clonotype sharing occurs between individuals, the study deeply sequenced the blood TCR repertoires of about 5 healthy adults. To increase sequencing depth and limit assay-specific biases, different laboratories used diverse techniques to prepare libraries and sequence TCR repertoires. Each donor's leukapheresis produced roughly between roughly 0.9 and 8.9 billion PBMCs. Summary of the overall study and its limitations: Even with the large sequencing depth, rarefaction of the sorted-subset datasets indicated that sequencing was incomplete. Based on pairwise subsampling, the degree of clonotype sharing among donors was expected to be affected by sequencing depth. Because the study included a small number of donors, the genetic and exposure-history diversity represented was limited. Higher generation probabilities were observed for clonotypes shared by all four sorted-subset donors than for non-shared clonotypes. Sharing across four donors was observed for about 4.8% of naive CD4, over 3% of naive CD8, 2% to 2.5% of memory CD4, and about 0.38% of memory CD8 clonotypes. Naive subsets generally had larger estimated clonotype richness than memory subsets did. Only blood was sampled, and tissue TCR repertoires likely differ from those in blood.

The CDR1 and CDR2 encoded by the germline V gene are MDHEN and SYDVKM. From the cysteine up to the phenylalanine, the CDR3 has a length of 14 residues. The read is trimmed to its CDR3 DNA, 42 bases read in frame from base 1. V is pared back by 6 bases and J by 1 base, with 12 bases lying between the germline termini. TCR CDR3 regions were amplified from genomic DNA by multiplex PCR using the deep immunoSEQ assay. For each cell subset, the extracted genomic DNA was distributed evenly across all wells of several immunoSEQ 96-well plates, and each plate served as one replicate. For sorted subsets, each replicate PCR was loaded with approximately 0.2 ug genomic DNA, equivalent to 25,000 to 35,000 T cell genomes. Purified libraries were measured with a Qubit 3.0 fluorometer, size-checked on a Bioanalyzer 2100, and measured again with the KAPA Library Quantification kit. Every immunoSEQ 96-well plate was sequenced on a separate single-read 150-cycle Illumina NextSeq 550 flow cell. Per the source publication's procedure: Because only junctional sequences without quality scores were contained in the immunoSEQ output, filtering matching that applied to full-length reads could not be performed. Sequences were annotated with PyIR, a Python wrapper for IgBLAST v1.9, and V/J genes and CDR3 were assigned using IMGT germline references. Reads were filtered out if the reads had weak V/J assignments (E-value above 1e-6), no CDR3, stop codons, out-of-frame junctions, or ambiguous translated residues. A V3J clonotype was defined by an identical inferred V gene, J gene, and CDR3 amino acid sequence. To compute the percentage overlap between repertoires, the number of shared unique clonotypes was divided by the size of the smaller repertoire. RTK rarefaction, the Chao1 estimator, and Recon v2.1 estimates of unobserved clonotypes were used to assess repertoire richness. OLGA was used to compute generation probabilities for all TCRbeta clonotypes that the gDNA method yielded from a few donors. As stored in TCRdb, this immuneACCESS dataset retains in-frame rearrangements with V and J assigned. A fraction of the clones does not appear; measured against another copy, unresolved V genes explain less than half of the discrepancy, and the remainder lacks a known reason. V and J calls plus clone size are reproduced from that table; the DNA served to infer D and trimming. Present in this sample are about 2.1 million clones, approximately 92% of which were seen just once. The biggest ten clones account for 1.5% to 2% of the sample.

With respect to this clone: Its antigen is not yet known. Per-base quality was not reported, and no clone a single base away is much larger than it.

CD8 naive samples were CD45RO-negative cells positively selected for CCR7, giving a CD45RA+CCR7+ population that excluded TemRA cells. Donors were healthy HIV-negative adults with no recently reported acute infections or vaccinations. All donors were Caucasian adults living in Nashville, Tennessee, USA. Blood was obtained by leukapheresis, after which PBMCs were separated by Ficoll-Histopaque density gradient centrifugation and cryopreserved in liquid nitrogen vapor phase. Analytical flow cytometry was used to check the purity and quantity of each magnetically sorted T cell population. Each sorted fraction had its genomic DNA isolated and then quantified by UV absorbance on a Nanodrop 2000c.

Sequenced material: naive CD8+ T cells from PBMCs. What the cell subset or site label conveys for this sample: CD45RA+CCR7+. This clonotype was obtained from a man between 18 and 35 years old in good health. Some clones in this sample may be carry-over from other donors' samples. The rearrangement joined TRBV28 to TRBJ2-5, with the D segment identity uncertain. The base sequence is TGTGCCAGCAGCCACGGGTTAGTCCAAGAGACCCAGTACTTC. This codes for CASSHGLVQETQYF. Where the CDR3 stops, the reference TRBV28 and TRBJ2-5 genes take over; the full variable domain is DVKVTQSSRYLVKRTGEKVFLECVQDMDHENMFWYRQDPGLGLRLIYFSYDVKMKEKGDIPEGYSVSREKKERFSLILESASTNQTSMYLCASSHGLVQETQYFGPGTRLLVL.